Sequencing of this TCR beta chain was carried out in a study of T cell responses to AZD1222 COVID-19 vaccine. Overall study: Both about-4-week and about-12-week second-dose recipients were combined. Study results and limitations: An increase in Spike-specific TCR breadth and depth was observed after two AZD1222 doses.

Comment on this clone: As yet, its antigen is unknown.

Produced via immunoSEQ multiplex PCR; TCRdb's table is partial and in-frame only. Here the sample spans about 150,000 clones, around nine tenths being singletons. Trimming pared 8 bases from V and 0 bases from J, leaving 1 base between. CDR3 size: 10 residues. Germline CDR1 and CDR2: MNHEY and SVGAGI. Source: peripheral blood, taken on day 0 of AZD1222 vaccination. The sequence was obtained from an adult in good health. The rearrangement links TRBV6-5 to TRBJ1-1, with D unresolved. The CDR3 nucleotides read TGTGCCAGCTTGAACACTGAAGCTTTCTTT. This gives the protein CASLNTEAFF.